The clone carrying this T cell receptor beta chain turned up a few times. These data belong to a study of blood T cell repertoires in COVID-19. Authors' processing steps: From reference gene primer amplification, estimates of nucleated cell counts were derived. Clones were sequenced by immunoSEQ multiplex PCR, and TCRdb holds only the in-frame ones, with some missing. The DNA was the basis for D and trimming; V, J and clone size are from that table. The repertoire holds fewer than 150,000 clones, 88% seen once, with roughly 10% in the top ten. This sequence originates from a man aged 50-59 years with active or convalescent COVID-19. The sequenced sample consisted of peripheral blood.

For the CDR3, the DNA is TGTGCCAGTAGTTCCGGACAGGGGTGGGACATTCAGTACTTC. Amino acids: CASSSGQGWDIQYF. This rearrangement joins TRBV19 to TRBJ2-4; 9 positions agree with TRBD1. Germline-derived CDR1 and CDR2 are LNHDA and SQIVND (reference sequence). This CDR3 contains 14 residues. With 5 bases clipped from V and 8 bases from J, the junction kept 7 bases outside the gene matches.